This T cell receptor (beta chain) was obtained from a study of beta chain features in type 1 diabetes. Study-wide findings and caveats: The influence of HLA type on TCRB rearrangement stayed undetermined. Type 1 diabetes patients had VDJ junctions that carried fewer insertions and more deletions. Within each of all four CD4+ subsets, Type 1 diabetes patients had TCRB CDR3s that were moderately but significantly shorter.

This clone came up a few times. What it recognizes is unknown. The isolated RNA, all of it, was reverse transcribed, so expressed TCRB transcripts were what got sequenced. Method: immunoSEQ multiplex PCR; TCRdb's copy keeps in-frame clones and lacks some. Of 680,000 or so clones listed, 13% were seen once; the top ten hold roughly 0.022%. Every donor had blood drawn once into heparin, around 120 mL on average. This TCR was recovered from a young man with type 1 diabetes. The sequenced material came from naive CD4+ T cells from blood.

DNA for the CDR3: TGTGCCAGCAGTCAACAGGGGACGGCGAACACTGAAGCTTTCTTT. Its protein is CASSQQGTANTEAFF. The gene calls are TRBV7-9 and TRBJ1-1; 7 bases fit TRBD1. The CDR3 covers 15 residues. Germline loops: CDR1 SEHNR, CDR2 FQNEAQ (reference sequence). Trimming took 6 bases from V and 1 from J; bases not matched to a gene: 8.